The clone carrying this TCR beta chain was detected only a few times. Per the germline V gene, CDR1 is SGHTA and CDR2 is FQGNSA. The J segment lost 5 bases and the V segment lost 2 bases, leaving 1 base of the junction unmatched. The CDR3 has 14 amino acids. This sample was included in a study of blood T cell repertoires in COVID-19. Study overall: Acute-phase and convalescent COVID-19 samples originated in the United States, Italy and Spain. PBMCs, B-cell-depleted T cells, or T cells provided the cDNA or gDNA that made up the material.

Authors' processing steps: Nucleated cell number was recorded as an estimate derived from reference gene primer amplification. TCRdb keeps only in-frame clones here, not all; method: immunoSEQ multiplex PCR. Clone size and V and J calls were adopted from that table, with D and trimming inferred from the DNA. This table holds some 300,000 clones, over 80% found once. Sequencing was performed on peripheral blood. This receptor was taken from a woman aged 50 to 60 with active or convalescent COVID-19. This rearrangement joins TRBV7-2 to TRBJ1-5, with TRBD1 identical over 9 bases. The CDR3 protein is CASSLWTGDQPQHF. CDR3 sequence (DNA): TGTGCCAGCAGCTTATGGACAGGGGATCAGCCCCAGCATTTT.